Each of the 17 T cell receptor beta chains below was sequenced from the same sample in a study of T cells after yellow fever vaccination. TCRdb redid the calling of the 5' RACE reads with MiXCR, one entry per CDR3 protein. Of 200,000 to 300,000 distinct CDR3 sequences listed, over 3% were seen once; the top ten hold approximately 18%. Source: PBMCs, taken 15 days after the yellow fever booster vaccination. These receptors were collected from a man between 18 and 35 years old who received the YFV17D yellow fever vaccine.

This clonotype showed up many times. This chain uses TRBV27 with TRBJ2-3; 9 positions agree with TRBD1. The trim removed 4 bases at V and 5 bases at J, leaving 10 bases unmatched. CDR3 size: 16 residues. Germline V lookup: CDR1 MNHEY, CDR2 SMNVEV (reference sequence). The CDR3 DNA reads as TGTGCCAGCAGTTCCTCTTCTGGACAGGGGATAGATACGCAGTATTTT. It codes for CASSSSSGQGIDTQYF.

Ten or more counts support this clonotype. V and J are TRBV5-1 and TRBJ2-3; 8 bases are a match to TRBD2. The V gene's germline CDR1 is SGHRS and CDR2 YFSETQ. V trimming: 1 base; J trimming: 2 bases; junction bases outside the gene matches: 3. The CDR3 is 15 amino acids. DNA for the CDR3: TGCGCCAGCAGCTTGCCTAGCGGGTTCACAGATACGCAGTATTTT. This encodes CASSLPSGFTDTQYF.

This clonotype was picked up many times. V gene TRBV7-2 combines with J gene TRBJ1-1; perhaps TRBD1 as D (5 bases). The CDR3 has 15 residues. Germline-derived CDR1 and CDR2 are SGHTA and FQGNSA. V was trimmed by 2 bases and J by 3 bases, leaving 13 bases between them. The CDR3 nucleotides read TGTGCCAGCAGCTTATTCGTCAGGGAACACACTGAAGCTTTCTTT. Its protein is CASSLFVREHTEAFF. The whole variable domain, remainder taken from reference TRBV7-2 and TRBJ1-1, is GAGVSQSPSNKVTEKGKDVELRCDPISGHTALYWYRQSLGQGLEFLIYFQGNSAPDKSGLPSDRFSAERTGGSVSTLTIQRTQQEDSAVYLCASSLFVREHTEAFFGQGTRLTVV.

The CDR3 region is CASSQDFQENSPLHF. CDR3 nucleotide sequence: TGCGCCAGCAGCCAAGATTTCCAGGAGAATTCACCCCTCCACTTT. The genes are TRBV4-1 and TRBJ1-6, with D hard to call. CDR1 and CDR2 (germline): MGHRA, YSYEKL. Deletions cut 0 bases from V and 7 bases from J, with 10 bases between. The CDR3 length is 15 residues.

This clonotype was picked up many times. J is TRBJ2-5 and V is TRBV7-2; D may be TRBD1 or TRBD2 (5 bases each). CDR3 length: 15 residues. Looked up from germline, CDR1 is SGHTA and CDR2 is FQGNSA. Trimming left V 3 bases short and J 3 bases short, with 14 bases between. The CDR3 spells CASSFGPGPEETQYF. The DNA of the CDR3 is TGTGCCAGCAGCTTTGGACCGGGACCAGAAGAGACCCAGTACTTC. Looking up the rest from reference TRBV7-2 and TRBJ2-5 gives the full variable domain: GAGVSQSPSNKVTEKGKDVELRCDPISGHTALYWYRQSLGQGLEFLIYFQGNSAPDKSGLPSDRFSAERTGGSVSTLTIQRTQQEDSAVYLCASSFGPGPEETQYFGPGTRLLVL.

This clonotype was observed many times. The chain links TRBV12-3 or TRBV12-4 to TRBJ2-2; the D is unclear. The CDR3 consists of 14 residues. V lost 0 bases to trimming and J lost 8 bases, with 10 bases between them. CDR3 DNA: TGTGCCAGCAGTTTAGCGCTTGGGCAGGGGGAGCTGTTTTTT. This translates into CASSLALGQGELFF.

This clonotype was found many times. In nucleotides, the CDR3 is TGCGCCAGCAGCTTGGGGGCAGCGGTCGCGAACACTGAAGCTTTCTTT. Its protein product is CASSLGAAVANTEAFF. The V and J genes are TRBV5-1 and TRBJ1-1; D not certain. The CDR3 is made up of 16 amino acids. The V end lost 0 bases, the J end lost 1 base, and 13 bases lay between the germline ends. The germline V gene has CDR1 SGHRS and CDR2 YFSETQ.

This clonotype was observed a few times. This could be a read error, since a much larger clone is one nucleotide away. J is TRBJ2-7 and V is TRBV15, with 10 positions matching TRBD2. The germline CDR1 and CDR2 sequences are LNHNV and YYDKDF (reference sequence). The CDR3 extends over 17 amino acids. This CDR3 is CATSRDSGGPSSYELYF. The CDR3 DNA reads as TGTGCCACCAGCAGAGATAGCGGGGGGCCGAGCTCCTACGAGCTGTACTTC. Based on the CDR3 plus reference TRBV15 and TRBJ2-7, the full variable domain is DAMVIQNPRYQVTQFGKPVTLSCSQTLNHNVMYWYQQKSSQAPKLLFHYYDKDFNNEADTPDNFQSRRPNTSFCFLDIRSPGLGDTAMYLCATSRDSGGPSSYELYFGPGTRLTVT.

Ten or more counts support this clonotype. V gene TRBV20-1 combines with J gene TRBJ2-5; 8 bases fit TRBD2. Germline loops: CDR1 DFQATT, CDR2 SNEGSKA (reference sequence). This CDR3 has 15 amino acids. The V and J ends lost 3 bases and 0 bases, in that order; junction bases with no gene match: 6. CDR3 nucleotide sequence: TGCAGTGCTAGCTCCCAGCGGGGGAACCAAGAGACCCAGTACTTC. This encodes CSASSQRGNQETQYF.

This clonotype was seen many times. J is TRBJ2-2 and V is TRBV7-6; 7 nucleotides align to TRBD2. CDR1 and CDR2 (germline): SGHVS, FNYEAQ. The CDR3 extends over 15 amino acids. V lost 5 bases, J lost 5 bases, and 8 bases stayed unmatched. The CDR3 nucleotides are TGTGCCAGCAGCCTTAAACCCGGGGGGACCGGGGAGCTGTTTTTT. This translates into CASSLKPGGTGELFF.

This clonotype was observed many times. The chain carries TRBV4-3 and TRBJ2-1, with 11 bases fitting TRBD2. From germline, CDR1 is LGHNA and CDR2 YSLEER. Germline trimming cut 2 bases from V and 4 bases from J; bases unmatched to any gene: 1. This CDR3 spans 15 amino acids. CDR3 in DNA: TGCGCCAGCAGCCAACCTAGCGGGGGGTACAATGAGCAGTTCTTC. Its translation is CASSQPSGGYNEQFF.

This clonotype was seen ten or more times. The gene calls are TRBV5-1 and TRBJ1-1; no clear D gene. Germline lookup yields CDR1 SGHRS and CDR2 YFSETQ. The length of the CDR3 is 13 residues. The germline V and J ends were trimmed by 4 bases and 4 bases, with 11 bases remaining between them. The CDR3 bases are TGCGCCAGCAGCCGGAGAGAGACCACTGAAGCTTTCTTT. This sequence encodes CASSRRETTEAFF.

This clonotype was observed at least ten times. V and J are TRBV7-8 and TRBJ1-5, with a possible D match to TRBD1 (5 bases). The V end lost 5 bases, the J end lost 6 bases, and 14 bases lay between the germline ends. The germline CDR1 and CDR2 sequences are SGHVS and FQNEAQ. The CDR3 runs 14 residues. CDR3 region: CASSLLMGGQPQHF. Here the CDR3 DNA reads TGTGCCAGCAGCCTCTTGATGGGGGGTCAGCCCCAGCATTTT. The full variable domain, its missing parts supplied by reference TRBV7-8 and TRBJ1-5, is GAGVSQSPRYKVAKRGQDVALRCDPISGHVSLFWYQQALGQGPEFLTYFQNEAQLDKSGLPSDRFFAERPEGSVSTLKIQRTQQEDSAVYLCASSLLMGGQPQHFGDGTRLSIL.

At least ten counts were recorded for this clonotype. The chain recombines TRBV11-2 with TRBJ1-2, with 7 bases that match TRBD1. Germline lookup yields CDR1 SGHAT and CDR2 FQNNGV. This CDR3 region has 15 residues. V dropped 3 bases and J dropped 4; count of bases not matched to a gene: 8. As DNA, the CDR3 is TGTGCCAGCAGCTTGGGGGGGACAGATATCTATGGCTACACCTTC. It is translated as CASSLGGTDIYGYTF.

This clonotype was recorded many times. The chain has TRBV29-1 and TRBJ2-5, with D perhaps given as TRBD1 or TRBD2 (6 bases each). The CDR3 runs to 13 residues. The V end lost 6 bases, the J end lost 1 base, and 12 bases lay between the germline ends. The germline V gene has CDR1 SQVTM and CDR2 ANQGSEA. The CDR3: CSVTPGAQETQYF. For the CDR3, the DNA is TGCAGCGTGACCCCGGGGGCCCAAGAGACCCAGTACTTC.

This clonotype was detected ten times or more. This rearrangement joins TRBV15 to TRBJ2-1; 11 bases align to TRBD1. The CDR3 contains 14 residues. Germline CDR1 and CDR2: LNHNV and YYDKDF (reference sequence). With 6 bases clipped from V and 7 bases from J, the junction kept 5 bases outside the gene matches. CDR3 residues: CATRAGTGGNEQFF. The CDR3 nucleotides are TGTGCCACCAGGGCCGGGACAGGGGGTAATGAGCAGTTCTTC.

There are many counts of this clonotype. The J gene is TRBJ2-4, the V gene TRBV4-1; possibly TRBD2 for D (5 bases). Germline assignment: CDR1 MGHRA and CDR2 YSYEKL. The CDR3 loop spans 17 amino acids. The V end lost 4 bases, the J end lost 0 bases, and 16 bases lay between the germline ends. The DNA for the CDR3 is TGCGCCAGCAGCCTCCCGGGGAGTGATCTAGCCAAAAACATTCAGTACTTC. Its protein product is CASSLPGSDLAKNIQYF.